What follows is one T cell receptor (beta chain) and its context. Its recognized antigen is unknown. Base qualities are not provided; no much larger clone lies one nucleotide away. In light of the paper, this sample's time point label describes: baseline before first vaccination. The vaccinee samples were drawn from two UK trials, COV001 and COV002, one of which was a single-blind randomized controlled phase 2/3 trial testing AZD1222 (ChAdOx1 nCoV-19) in healthy adults. For TCRbeta chain sequencing, PBMC samples were collected from trial participants at day 0 and at day 28 after the second dose. This record comes from a study of T cell responses to AZD1222 COVID-19 vaccine (dated by TCRdb to the early 2020s). At the level of the whole study: AZD1222 recipients given second doses at about 4 weeks or at about 12 weeks were pooled, since spike-specific TCR depth and breadth were not found to differ between the two schedules. A total of about 240 trial participants underwent TCR sequencing, of whom some 210 received two doses of AZD1222 and some 25 received two doses of the MenACWY control vaccine. Enrollment into the trials was organized by age into subgroups of 18-55, 56-69 and 70-plus years, and those subgroups contained approximately 160, 26 and 62 TCR-sequenced participants, respectively.

The CDR3 regions of human TCRbeta chains were analyzed by immunosequencing. Under the source paper's analysis protocol: Repertoire TCRs were checked for matches against a reference library of SARS-CoV-2-specific TCRs that had been generated using the MIRA antigen-specificity platform. Breadth meant the fraction of unique TCRs that were SARS-CoV-2-associated, whereas depth meant the fraction of total T cells that were SARS-CoV-2-associated. Each spike-specific TCR was assigned to its reactive spike region and to a CD4 or CD8 class using the MIRA data. Log10-transformed breadth and depth values were compared by one-way ANOVA with Sidak's multiple comparisons tests. TCRdb re-hosts the immuneACCESS table, in-frame sequences only. Its copies lack some clones; in the studies checked, an unresolved V gene accounts for under half of them, and the cause for the rest is not known. For V, J and clone size, that table is used; D and trimming come from the DNA. In all, the sample holds 150,000 to 200,000 clones, and 85% to 95% of those were seen once. Around 1.3% of the sample is taken by the ten largest.

The V end loses 1 base and the J end loses 0 bases, and a stretch of 7 bases separates them. Measured from the cysteine to the phenylalanine, the CDR3 is 14 residues long. The kept DNA is CDR3 alone, 42 bases in frame from the first base. Looking up the germline V gene yields CDR1 SGHRS and CDR2 YFSETQ. The paper's findings and limits, for the study overall: No day 14 peak-response samples were available, so repertoires were characterized only after the peak T cell response. After two AZD1222 doses, spike-specific TCR breadth and depth were significantly higher than at day 0 and than in MenACWY recipients. Nearly half of unique spike-specific TCRs reportedly recognized epitopes outside regions mutated in the B.1.351 and B.1.1.7 variants. The 56-69-year group was small, and its depth increase did not reach significance, likely because of low power. Participants were mostly white British, with more females than males. The authors suggested clonal diversity may have been underestimated. Conclusions about previously exposed vaccinees were limited because only a handful of AZD1222 recipients were SARS-CoV-2 seropositive at baseline. The vaccine-associated CD4 TCRs covered the entire spike protein, and the dominant responses fell in regions 160-218 and 743-854.

The sequence was collected from an adult in good health. The sequencing used peripheral blood, collected on day 0 of AZD1222 vaccination. This chain is built from TRBV5-1 and TRBJ2-5, with the identity of the D gene unclear. CDR3 reads: CASSLMWDQETQYF. The DNA sequence is as follows: TGCGCCAGCAGCTTGATGTGGGACCAAGAGACCCAGTACTTC.